The 23 T cell receptor beta chains listed next were all sequenced from one sample in a study of blood T cell repertoires in COVID-19. Sequenced by immunoSEQ multiplex PCR; TCRdb stores in-frame clones only, minus some. The table lists more than 250,000 clones, approximately 85% of them singletons. Sequences were obtained from peripheral blood. Receptors originate from a man in his forties or fifties with active or convalescent COVID-19.

The rearrangement links TRBV7-9 to TRBJ2-2; 10 bases match TRBD1. The CDR3 contains 16 residues. The J segment lost 8 bases and the V segment lost 4 bases, leaving 10 bases of the junction unmatched. Germline CDR1 reads SEHNR; CDR2 reads FQNEAQ (reference sequence). CDR3 coding DNA: TGTGCCAGCAGCTCTACGGACAGGGGGGATTTAGGGGAGCTGTTTTTT. Encoded protein: CASSSTDRGDLGELFF. The full variable domain, with the rest looked up from reference TRBV7-9 and TRBJ2-2, is DTGVSQNPRHKITKRGQNVTFRCDPISEHNRLYWYRQTLGQGPEFLTYFQNEAQLEKSRLLSDRFSAERPKGSFSTLEIQRTEQGDSAMYLCASSSTDRGDLGELFFGEGSRLTVL.

V usage is TRBV14 and J usage is TRBJ2-1; the D gene is possibly TRBD1 (6 bases). Trimming removed 3 bases from V and 6 bases from J, with 18 bases in between. The CDR3 contains 16 residues. Per the germline V gene, CDR1 is SGHDN and CDR2 is FVKESK. CDR3 nucleotides: TGTGCCAGCAGCCAGCCAACAGGGAAGACTTTCAATGAGCAGTTCTTC. Translating gives CASSQPTGKTFNEQFF.

The CDR3 region has the DNA TGTGCCAGCAGCTTGGTGACAGGGGACTATGGCTACACCTTC. Translated, it gives CASSLVTGDYGYTF. The gene calls are TRBV5-8 and TRBJ1-2; 8 bases align to TRBD1. Per the germline V gene, CDR1 is SGHTS and CDR2 is YDEGEE. The CDR3 has 14 residues. J gave up 3 bases and V 0 bases, and 1 base lay outside the gene matches.

This chain connects TRBV14 to TRBJ2-1; D not certain. The CDR3 is made up of 16 amino acids. The V end was cut by 1 base, the J end by 5 bases, with 15 bases between. The germline CDR1 and CDR2 sequences are SGHDN and FVKESK. In DNA, the CDR3 is TGTGCCAGCAGCCAAGGAACATCTACCCGGGACAATGAGCAGTTCTTC. This codes for CASSQGTSTRDNEQFF.

The gene calls are TRBV27 and TRBJ2-2; D is uncertain. V lost 10 bases and J lost 0, with 15 bases in between. CDR1 is MNHEY, CDR2 SMNVEV, per germline (reference sequence). This CDR3 has 15 amino acids. CDR3 DNA: TGTGCCACCCGGTCCTTGCGCTCGAACACCGGGGAGCTGTTTTTT. Translated: CATRSLRSNTGELFF.

Notes on this clone: The junction does not match germline at one end; this may be a read error. V and J are TRBV19 and TRBJ2-3; 8 positions agree with TRBD1. CDR1 is LNHDA, CDR2 SQIVND, per germline (reference sequence). The CDR3 consists of 16 residues. The CDR3 protein is CASRIGWDRRTDTQYF. CDR3 DNA sequence: TGTGCCAGTAGAATAGGGTGGGACAGGCGCACAGATACGCAGTATTTT.

In its sample, this clone was seen once. The chain couples TRBV2 to TRBJ2-3; D uncertain. Germline-derived CDR1 and CDR2 are SNHLY and FYNNEI. V dropped 4 bases and J dropped 4 bases, with 6 bases sitting between them. CDR3 size: 12 residues. The CDR3 reads CASSVSADTQYF. CDR3 coding DNA: TGTGCCAGCAGTGTGTCGGCAGATACGCAGTATTTT.

This clone came up once. This chain links TRBV19 with TRBJ1-2; no clear D gene. Germline CDR1 LNHDA, CDR2 SQIVND (reference sequence). Trimming cost V 3 bases and J 7 bases, with 12 bases left between them. The CDR3 is 13 amino acids. CDR3 region: CASSISQVGGYTF. The CDR3 DNA is TGTGCCAGTAGTATTTCTCAAGTCGGTGGCTACACCTTC.

This chain links TRBV5-1 with TRBJ2-5; 7 nucleotides agree with TRBD2. Germline-derived CDR1 and CDR2 are SGHRS and YFSETQ. The CDR3 covers 17 residues. Trimming removed 0 bases from V and 5 bases from J; junction bases left unmatched: 13. In DNA form, the CDR3 reads TGCGCCAGCAGCTTGGCCGTTGTAGGCGGGAGTAGTGAGACCCAGTACTTC. As protein: CASSLAVVGGSSETQYF.

The rearrangement links TRBV24-1 to TRBJ1-2, with a tentative D call TRBD1 (6 bases). Germline CDR1 KGHDR, CDR2 SFDVKD. This CDR3 is built from 13 residues. V was pared by 3 bases and J by 8 bases, with 12 bases between. The CDR3, as DNA: TGTGCCACCAGTGATACTTCAGGGGAGGGCTACACCTTC. This gives the protein CATSDTSGEGYTF.

This chain joins TRBV3-1 (or the pseudogene TRBV3-2) and TRBJ2-7, with 9 nucleotides matching TRBD1. Looked up from germline, CDR1 is LGHDT and CDR2 is YNNKEL (reference sequence). The junction had 3 bases not matched to a gene; V was cut back by 0 bases and J by 3 bases. CDR3 size: 15 residues. CDR3 bases: TGTGCCAGCAGCCAAGATAGGACAGGGGACTACGAGCAGTACTTC. This translates into CASSQDRTGDYEQYF.

This chain uses TRBV11-3 with TRBJ2-1; 8 nucleotides agree with TRBD2. CDR1 and CDR2 (germline): SGHNT, YENEEA. The CDR3 has 16 amino acids. V trimming: 5 bases; J trimming: 7 bases; junction bases outside the gene matches: 13. CDR3 nucleotide sequence: TGTGCCAGCAGCCCACGGACTAGCCCGAATGGGAATGAGCAGTTCTTC. It specifies CASSPRTSPNGNEQFF.

The chain joins TRBV5-4 to TRBJ2-2, with D tentatively TRBD1 (5 bases). Germline values: CDR1 SGHNT, CDR2 YYREEE (reference sequence). CDR3 length equals 13 residues. With 5 bases removed from V and 7 bases from J, the gap between germline ends came to 12 bases. The CDR3 loop reads CASRLGQHGELFF. The CDR3 nucleotides are TGTGCCAGCAGACTCGGACAACACGGGGAGCTGTTTTTT.

The V and J genes are TRBV7-2 and TRBJ2-5; no clear D gene. With 3 bases removed from V and 1 base from J, the gap between germline ends came to 9 bases. Germline V gene data show CDR1 as SGHTA and CDR2 as FQGNSA. The CDR3 covers 14 residues. The CDR3 bases are TGTGCCAGCAGCTTGTTAAACTTCCAAGAGACCCAGTACTTC. Amino acids: CASSLLNFQETQYF.

This clone came up once. V is TRBV19 and J is TRBJ1-6; D unresolved. CDR1 is LNHDA and CDR2 is SQIVND in the germline V gene (reference sequence). Trimming pared 3 bases from V and 9 bases from J, leaving 6 bases between. The CDR3 is 12 residues long. DNA of the CDR3: TGTGCCAGTAGTATGCGTGGTTCACCCCTCCACTTT. It translates to CASSMRGSPLHF. Full variable domain (missing parts from reference TRBV19 and TRBJ1-6): DGGITQSPKYLFRKEGQNVTLSCEQNLNHDAMYWYRQDPGQGLRLIYYSQIVNDFQKGDIAEGYSVSREKKESFPLTVTSAQKNPTAFYLCASSMRGSPLHFGNGTRLTVT.

The chain couples TRBV15 to TRBJ2-1, with 7 bases aligning to TRBD1. Germline CDR1 reads LNHNV; CDR2 reads YYDKDF (reference sequence). V trimming: 4 bases; J trimming: 7 bases; junction bases outside the gene matches: 13. The CDR3 runs to 16 residues. The CDR3 loop reads CATSITTGVMVNEQFF. As DNA, the CDR3 is TGTGCCACCAGCATTACAACAGGGGTTATGGTTAATGAGCAGTTCTTC.

The chain has TRBV28 and TRBJ2-2; 9 bases agree with TRBD1. The CDR3 length is 15 residues. Germline assignment: CDR1 MDHEN and CDR2 SYDVKM. V shed 8 bases and J 4 bases; nucleotides not matched to a gene: 8. The CDR3 sequence is CASSVQGAGTGELFF. The CDR3 nucleotides read TGTGCCAGCTCGGTACAGGGGGCTGGCACCGGGGAGCTGTTTTTT.

The chain carries TRBV28 and TRBJ2-7; D gene ambiguous. Trimming removed 5 bases at V and 6 bases at J, with 17 bases between. Looked up from germline, CDR1 is MDHEN and CDR2 is SYDVKM. The CDR3 is made up of 14 amino acids. The CDR3 spells CASSLTRVKSEQYF. CDR3 nucleotides: TGTGCCAGCAGTCTTACCCGGGTTAAATCCGAGCAGTACTTC.

This clone has a handful of counts. The chain couples TRBV6-5 to TRBJ2-7; 10 nucleotides agree with TRBD2. The J segment lost 5 bases and the V segment lost 4 bases, leaving 5 bases of the junction unmatched. Germline loops: CDR1 MNHEY, CDR2 SVGAGI. This CDR3 region has 14 residues. CDR3 amino acids: CASSFSGRDDEQYF. In nucleotides, the CDR3 is TGTGCCAGCAGTTTCAGCGGGAGGGATGACGAGCAGTACTTC.

The V gene is TRBV7-3, the J gene TRBJ2-3; D remains unclear. The CDR3 consists of 13 residues. V was cut by 4 bases and J by 0 bases, with 5 bases left in between. Germline assignment: CDR1 SGHTA and CDR2 FQGTGA. CDR3: CASSSTSTDTQYF. CDR3 coding DNA: TGTGCCAGCAGCTCTACTAGCACAGATACGCAGTATTTT.

This clone appeared a single time. V gene TRBV10-2 combines with J gene TRBJ2-1; D is unclear. The V gene's germline CDR1 is WSHSY and CDR2 SAAADI. The CDR3 covers 16 residues. V was shortened by 0 bases and J by 0 bases, with 9 bases between the two germline ends. CDR3 loop: CASSESPTSSYNEQFF. The CDR3 nucleotides are TGCGCCAGCAGTGAGTCGCCGACATCCTCCTACAATGAGCAGTTCTTC.

The chain joins TRBV25-1 to TRBJ2-5; 7 bases fit TRBD2. J gave up 1 base and V 5 bases, and 7 bases lay outside the gene matches. The CDR3 is 15 amino acids. In germline, CDR1 is MGHDK, CDR2 SYGVNS. CDR3 region: CASSPVAGSQETQYF. In nucleotides, the CDR3 is TGTGCCAGCAGTCCCGTAGCGGGTAGCCAAGAGACCCAGTACTTC.

The gene calls are TRBV9 and TRBJ2-5, with 8 bases lining up with TRBD1. The germline V gene encodes CDR1 SGDLS and CDR2 YYNGEE. The CDR3 sequence is 16 residues long. V shed 2 bases and J 4 bases; nucleotides not matched to a gene: 10. The CDR3 DNA sequence: TGTGCCAGCAGCGTGACCCTCGGGACAGGTGGAGAGACCCAGTACTTC. It codes for CASSVTLGTGGETQYF.